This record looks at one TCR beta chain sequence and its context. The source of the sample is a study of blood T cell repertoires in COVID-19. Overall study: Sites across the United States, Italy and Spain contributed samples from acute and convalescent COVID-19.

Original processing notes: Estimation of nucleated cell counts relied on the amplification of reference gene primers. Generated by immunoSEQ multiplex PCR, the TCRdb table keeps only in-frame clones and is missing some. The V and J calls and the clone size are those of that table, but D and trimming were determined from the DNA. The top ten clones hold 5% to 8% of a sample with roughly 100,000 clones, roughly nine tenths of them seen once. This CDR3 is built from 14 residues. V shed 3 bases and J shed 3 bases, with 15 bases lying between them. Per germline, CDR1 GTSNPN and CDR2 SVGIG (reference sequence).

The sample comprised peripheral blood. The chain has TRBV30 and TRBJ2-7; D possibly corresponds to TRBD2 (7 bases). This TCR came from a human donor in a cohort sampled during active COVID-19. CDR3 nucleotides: TGTGCCTGGAGCCCTTGGGGGGGCGGCTACGAGCAGTACTTC. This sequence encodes CAWSPWGGGYEQYF.